This T cell receptor beta chain was sequenced for a study of blood T cell repertoires in COVID-19 (dated by TCRdb to the early 2020s). A note on the overall study: Collaborator samples came from the United States, Italy and Spain and covered acute and convalescent phases of COVID-19. The dataset comprised deeply sampled blood TCRbeta repertoires from subjects exposed to, actively infected with, or recovered from COVID-19. A freely available public database, intended as a resource for researchers studying the immune response to SARS-CoV-2, is where the repertoires were released. Where available, HLA class I and class II types were obtained from metadata supplied by the sample provider rather than from assay-based typing. Nearly every sample came with metadata listing a de-identified subject ID, COVID-19 status, age in years and sex. The prospective study material was composed of cDNA or gDNA derived from T cells, B-cell-depleted T cells, or PBMCs. Samples came from the ongoing ImmuneRACE study (first 160 participants) plus 1,254 subjects from 6 global collaborators.

Whole blood was collected in K2EDTA tubes by collaborating institutions according to the institutions' own protocols. For TCRbeta analysis, collaborator samples were shipped as frozen whole blood, as isolated PBMCs, or as DNA extracted from either sample type. Findings and caveats that apply to the study as a whole: The amount of clinical and demographic metadata varied by source and participant and was provided uncurated.

CDR1 and CDR2 are drawn from the germline V gene: MDHEN, SYDVKM. Reading from cysteine to phenylalanine, the CDR3 counts 16 amino acids. Only the CDR3 portion is preserved as DNA: 48 bases, with reading frame beginning at the first base. Relative to germline, V is 4 bases shorter and J is 2 bases shorter, with 17 bases between their ends. The immunoSEQ Assay, a bias-controlled multiplex PCR, was used to amplify TCRbeta CDR3 regions from genomic DNA. Under the source paper's analysis protocol: The number of nucleated cells in each sample was estimated from the amplification of reference gene primers within the assay. To quantify the absolute abundance of each unique TCRbeta CDR3 rearrangement, sequence reads were collapsed and filtered. For each sample, productive Simpson clonality was calculated as the square root of Simpson's diversity index over productive rearrangements. TCRdb took this table from immuneACCESS and kept in-frame rearrangements with V and J called. Such tables lack part of the clones; where checked against another copy, unresolved V genes explain under half of the gap, and the rest is unexplained. D and trimming come from the DNA, and the V and J calls and clone size come from that table. Recorded for this sample are approximately 100,000 clones; about 90% of them occurred a single time. Clones ranked in the top ten supply around 15% of the sample.

As to this clone: The target of this receptor is not known. No much larger clone is present one base from it, and per-base qualities are unavailable.

Sequenced material: peripheral blood. The chain links TRBV28 with TRBJ1-1, with no confident D gene call. The clonotype originates from a man aged 50 or older with acute or convalescent COVID-19. CDR3 protein: CASSSLQLAGNTEAFF. The nucleotide sequence reads as follows: TGTGCCAGCAGTTCTTTGCAGCTGGCGGGAAACACTGAAGCTTTCTTT.